These 25 T cell receptor beta chains share one sample of origin, sequenced in a study of CD8+ T cells in alopecia areata (dated by TCRdb to 2016 to 2019). The library relied on the immunoSEQ multiplex PCR assay. RNA was extracted from all samples and reverse transcribed into cDNA, which served as template for TCR sequencing. What TCRdb holds here is the immuneACCESS table cut down to in-frame rearrangements. Part of the clones is not present; checked against another copy, under half of the missing clones reflect an unresolved V gene, and the others are unexplained. In this sample the table shows approximately 100,000 clones, 40% to 45% of which occur a single time. The ten largest make up about 0.79% of the sample. Sequencing input: CD4+ T cells sorted from blood. Receptor source: a human donor with alopecia areata.

The chain joins TRBV28 to TRBJ2-7; D is tentatively TRBD1 or TRBD2 (5 bases each). V lost 5 bases and J lost 3, with 14 bases in between. This CDR3 is 14 amino acids long. The germline V gene has CDR1 MDHEN and CDR2 SYDVKM. DNA of the CDR3: TGTGCCAGCAGTGAGGGGTTGGGATTCTACGAGCAGTACTTC. The encoded protein is CASSEGLGFYEQYF.

This clone was seen a few times. J is TRBJ2-7 and V is TRBV5-1, with D unresolved. Germline V CDR1 and CDR2: SGHRS, YFSETQ. Trimming took 4 bases from V and 1 from J, leaving 9 bases between them. There are 13 residues in the CDR3. For the CDR3, the DNA is TGCGCCAGCAGCCCGGCGACGTCCTACGAGCAGTACTTC. Translating it yields CASSPATSYEQYF.

The chain couples TRBV5-5 to TRBJ2-7, with no clear D. The CDR3 has 14 amino acids. The ends were cut back, 1 base at V and 4 bases at J, with 12 bases in the middle. The germline V gene encodes CDR1 SGHKS and CDR2 YYEKEE (reference sequence). Here the CDR3 DNA reads TGTGCCAGCAGCTTGCAACCGTTAGGGTACGAGCAGTACTTC. It encodes CASSLQPLGYEQYF.

The DNA of the CDR3 is TGTGCCAGCAGTTTCGGACAGGGCGCTACCCAGTACTTC. Translation gives CASSFGQGATQYF. The chain couples TRBV6-5 to TRBJ2-5; 8 positions agree with TRBD1. V shed 4 bases, J shed 8 bases, and the junction held 6 bases outside the gene matches. Germline V lookup: CDR1 MNHEY, CDR2 SVGAGI. The CDR3 length is 13 residues.

This clone was counted between two and nine times. This chain joins TRBV30 and TRBJ1-1; 9 bases line up with TRBD1. Germline values: CDR1 GTSNPN, CDR2 SVGIG (reference sequence). V shed 1 base, J shed 13 bases, and the junction held 7 bases outside the gene matches. There are 12 residues in the CDR3. The CDR3 bases are TGTGCCTGGAGTGGGGGACAGGGATCGGGTTTCTTT. Amino acid sequence: CAWSGGQGSGFF.

The rearrangement links TRBV29-1 to TRBJ2-5, with D maybe TRBD1 (6 bases). This CDR3 has 12 residues. CDR1 SQVTM and CDR2 ANQGSEA come from the germline V gene. Trimming pared 7 bases from V and 3 bases from J, leaving 12 bases between. In DNA, the CDR3 is TGCAGCGCCGAACAGGGAGAAGAGACCCAGTACTTC. Its protein is CSAEQGEETQYF.

This clone was seen a handful of times. The J gene is TRBJ2-7, the V gene TRBV28; D not certain. The CDR3 consists of 12 residues. V shed 2 bases and J shed 6 bases, with 8 bases lying between them. Germline assignment: CDR1 MDHEN and CDR2 SYDVKM. The chain's CDR3 is CASSLLLSEQYF. CDR3 nucleotides: TGTGCCAGCAGTTTACTGTTGTCCGAGCAGTACTTC.

This clone has only a few counts. The chain uses TRBV28 and TRBJ2-1, with 12 nucleotides matching TRBD2. V lost 6 bases to trimming and J lost 8 bases; unmatched junction nucleotides: 8. This CDR3 comprises 15 residues. From germline, CDR1 is MDHEN and CDR2 SYDVKM. The CDR3 bases are TGTGCCAGCAGCAAGACTAGCGGGAGAAGGTATGAGCAGTTCTTC. Its protein is CASSKTSGRRYEQFF. The variable domain in full, with the rest retrieved from reference TRBV28 and TRBJ2-1, is DVKVTQSSRYLVKRTGEKVFLECVQDMDHENMFWYRQDPGLGLRLIYFSYDVKMKEKGDIPEGYSVSREKKERFSLILESASTNQTSMYLCASSKTSGRRYEQFFGPGTRLTVL.

This sequence joins TRBV29-1 and TRBJ1-4; D might be TRBD1 (5 bases). V lost 6 bases and J lost 1, with 9 bases in between. CDR1 is SQVTM and CDR2 is ANQGSEA in the germline V gene. This CDR3 is built from 13 residues. DNA for the CDR3: TGCAGCGTCGGGGGTATAACTAATGAAAAACTGTTTTTT. Residues: CSVGGITNEKLFF. Looking up the rest from reference TRBV29-1 and TRBJ1-4 gives the full variable domain: SAVISQKPSRDICQRGTSLTIQCQVDSQVTMMFWYRQQPGQSLTLIATANQGSEATYESGFVIDKFPISRPNLTFSTLTVSNMSPEDSSIYLCSVGGITNEKLFFGSGTQLSVL.

This clone has only a few counts. V usage is TRBV6-6 and J usage is TRBJ2-7; 7 bases map to TRBD2. Germline-derived CDR1 and CDR2 are MNHNY and SVGAGI (reference sequence). The ends lost 7 bases at V and 6 bases at J; junction bases unmatched: 9. The CDR3 sequence is 13 residues long. The DNA of the CDR3 is TGTGCCAGCACCCCGGGAGGAGGGTCCGAGCAGTACTTC. It encodes CASTPGGGSEQYF.

The chain links TRBV2 to TRBJ1-2; maybe TRBD1 (6 bases). Germline CDR1 is SNHLY and CDR2 is FYNNEI. The CDR3 sequence is 13 residues long. The V end lost 6 bases, the J end lost 4 bases, and 12 bases lay between the germline ends. DNA for the CDR3: TGTGCCAGCAGGACAGGATGGGGCTATGGCTACACCTTC. This gives the protein CASRTGWGYGYTF.

This clone showed up just a few times. The chain is built from TRBV7-9 and TRBJ2-7; D possibly corresponds to TRBD2 (5 bases). The CDR3 length is 13 residues. V lost 10 bases, J lost 3 bases, and 16 bases lay in between. Germline CDR1 is SEHNR and CDR2 is FQNEAQ (reference sequence). The CDR3 coding sequence is TGTGCCATTTCGAACGGGAACCTCTACGAGCAGTACTTC. It translates to CAISNGNLYEQYF.

This chain connects TRBV6-5 to TRBJ2-1, with D possibly being TRBD2 (5 bases). The CDR3 has 14 amino acids. Germline assignment: CDR1 MNHEY and CDR2 SVGAGI. V lost 8 bases and J lost 6, with 17 bases in between. The CDR3 sequence: CASGENPRINEQFF. In DNA form, the CDR3 reads TGTGCCAGCGGGGAGAACCCCCGCATCAATGAGCAGTTCTTC.

This clone has just a few counts. V and J are TRBV7-2 and TRBJ2-7; TRBD2 matches 7 bases. The CDR3 is made up of 14 amino acids. Germline CDR1 SGHTA, CDR2 FQGNSA. J lost 2 bases, V lost 1 base, and 2 bases had no gene match. In DNA, the CDR3 is TGTGCCAGCAGCTTAGATGCGGGGGCCTACGAGCAGTACTTC. Protein product: CASSLDAGAYEQYF.

The rearrangement links TRBV30 to TRBJ2-3, with D perhaps matching TRBD1 (5 bases). The germline CDR1 and CDR2 sequences are GTSNPN and SVGIG (reference sequence). The ends were cut back, 0 bases at V and 4 bases at J, with 11 bases in the middle. This CDR3 is built from 14 residues. In DNA, the CDR3 is TGTGCCTGGAGTGTTAAGGGGCAGGCAGATACGCAGTATTTT. The encoded protein is CAWSVKGQADTQYF.

This chain uses TRBV29-1 with TRBJ2-3; tentatively, D is TRBD1 or TRBD2 (5 bases each). Germline lookup yields CDR1 SQVTM and CDR2 ANQGSEA. The CDR3 is 12 residues long. Trimming removed 4 bases from V and 2 bases from J, with 7 bases in between. The CDR3 sequence is CSVGDDTDTQYF. Here the CDR3 DNA reads TGCAGCGTTGGGGACGACACAGATACGCAGTATTTT.

The rearrangement joins TRBV29-1 to TRBJ2-7, with D perhaps matching TRBD1 or TRBD2 (5 bases each). The CDR3 contains 13 residues. V was shortened by 3 bases and J by 5 bases, with 14 bases between the two germline ends. Germline V gene sequence: CDR1 SQVTM, CDR2 ANQGSEA. CDR3 amino acids: CSVDSPGLNEQYF. In DNA, the CDR3 is TGCAGCGTTGATAGTCCGGGGCTTAACGAGCAGTACTTC.

The rearrangement joins TRBV25-1 to TRBJ2-5, with D possibly TRBD2 on 5 matching bases. The CDR3 length is 14 residues. The germline CDR1 and CDR2 sequences are MGHDK and SYGVNS. V lost 4 bases and J 5 bases, leaving 14 bases between the germline ends. The CDR3 loop is CASSADFPGETQYF. Here the CDR3 DNA reads TGTGCCAGCAGTGCGGACTTCCCCGGGGAGACCCAGTACTTC. Complete variable domain (other parts from reference TRBV25-1 and TRBJ2-5): EADIYQTPRYLVIGTGKKITLECSQTMGHDKMYWYQQDPGMELHLIHYSYGVNSTEKGDLSSESTVSRIRTEHFPLTLESARPSHTSQYLCASSADFPGETQYFGPGTRLLVL.

This clone was counted a few times. The gene calls are TRBV19 and TRBJ2-2; no definite D call. This CDR3 comprises 15 residues. V gave up 3 bases and J gave up 6 bases, with 14 bases separating them. Germline V gene lookup returns CDR1 LNHDA and CDR2 SQIVND (reference sequence). DNA of the CDR3: TGTGCCAGTAGTATTTCGGCAGGATATCCCGGGGAGCTGTTTTTT. Translated, it gives CASSISAGYPGELFF.

The genes are TRBV29-1 and TRBJ2-7; D not certain. From germline, CDR1 is SQVTM and CDR2 ANQGSEA. There are 13 residues in the CDR3. The ends were cut back, 0 bases at V and 7 bases at J, with 13 bases in the middle. The CDR3 here is CSVEEPRLGEQYF. CDR3 coding DNA: TGCAGCGTTGAAGAACCCAGGCTGGGGGAGCAGTACTTC.

This sequence joins TRBV5-1 and TRBJ2-2, with 9 positions matching TRBD2. Germline values: CDR1 SGHRS, CDR2 YFSETQ. This CDR3 has 14 amino acids. Unmatched junction bases numbered 4, after V lost 5 bases and J lost 5 bases. CDR3 protein: CASRVLAGTGELFF. The CDR3 DNA sequence: TGCGCCAGCAGGGTCCTAGCGGGGACCGGGGAGCTGTTTTTT. Filled out from reference TRBV5-1 and TRBJ2-2, the complete variable domain reads KAGVTQTPRYLIKTRGQQVTLSCSPISGHRSVSWYQQTPGQGLQFLFEYFSETQRNKGNFPGRFSGRQFSNSRSEMNVSTLELGDSALYLCASRVLAGTGELFFGEGSRLTVL.

This clone showed up just once. The chain employs TRBV4-1 and TRBJ2-7; maybe TRBD1 (5 bases). Germline loops: CDR1 MGHRA, CDR2 YSYEKL. This CDR3 is built from 14 residues. V lost 0 bases to trimming and J lost 3 bases, with 9 bases between them. In nucleotides, the CDR3 is TGCGCCAGCAGCCAAGACAGGGAAGACTACGAGCAGTACTTC. Translated, it gives CASSQDREDYEQYF.

This clone was detected a few times. The chain joins TRBV29-1 to TRBJ1-1; D gene unclear. CDR3 size: 11 residues. Looked up from germline, CDR1 is SQVTM and CDR2 is ANQGSEA. CDR3 sequence (DNA): TGCAAGGGCCTAAGGACCTTTGAAGCTTTCTTT. Protein sequence: CKGLRTFEAFF.

The gene calls are TRBV2 and TRBJ2-5, with a possible D match to TRBD2 (6 bases). Germline V gene sequence: CDR1 SNHLY, CDR2 FYNNEI. The V end lost 6 bases, the J end lost 1 base, and 12 bases lay between the germline ends. This CDR3 contains 14 residues. DNA of the CDR3: TGTGCCAGCAGCAGACTAGTCCCCCAAGAGACCCAGTACTTC. It is translated as CASSRLVPQETQYF.

This clone appeared a few times. The V gene is TRBV18, the J gene TRBJ1-5; D unclear. The CDR3 is 13 residues long. From germline, CDR1 is KGHSH and CDR2 LQKENI. V dropped 3 bases and J dropped 7 bases, with 10 bases sitting between them. The DNA of the CDR3 is TGTGCCAGCTCACCCGGGCAAGGACAGCCCCAGCATTTT. This translates into CASSPGQGQPQHF.